Shown below are 27 T cell receptor beta chains from a single sample sequenced in a study of beta chain features in type 1 diabetes. Expressed TCRB transcripts were sequenced because the isolated RNA had all been reverse transcribed beforehand. Only in-frame clones appear in the TCRdb table, and some are missing; sequencing was by immunoSEQ multiplex PCR. The table shows hundreds of thousands of clones, with 15% occurring only once. The sequenced sample consisted of naive CD4+ T cells from blood. The receptors come from a man in his late teens or twenties in good health.

The chain couples TRBV18 to TRBJ1-1, with 8 bases aligning to TRBD1. CDR3 length equals 16 residues. CDR1 is KGHSH and CDR2 is LQKENI in the germline V gene. Germline trimming cut 4 bases from V and 1 base from J; bases unmatched to any gene: 8. Here the CDR3 reads CASSRVTGAQNTEAFF. The CDR3 coding sequence is TGTGCCAGCTCACGGGTGACAGGGGCTCAGAACACTGAAGCTTTCTTT.

This clone was observed a handful of times. The gene calls are TRBV10-3 and TRBJ2-1, with D hard to call. Trimming took off 6 bases at V and 2 bases at J, with 17 bases between the two ends. In germline, CDR1 is ENHRY, CDR2 SYGVKD. This CDR3 contains 16 residues. The CDR3 loop is CAISAIMAFTYNEQFF. The CDR3 nucleotides are TGTGCCATCAGCGCTATTATGGCCTTTACCTACAATGAGCAGTTCTTC.

This clone showed up just a few times. The chain combines TRBV18 with TRBJ1-5; the match to TRBD1 covers 7 bases. This CDR3 has 14 amino acids. After removal of 5 bases from V and 5 bases from J, the junction contained 6 bases not matched to a gene. From germline, CDR1 is KGHSH and CDR2 LQKENI. The CDR3 protein is CASSTRQGDQPQHF. As DNA, the CDR3 is TGTGCCAGCTCAACCCGACAGGGTGATCAGCCCCAGCATTTT.

This clone was picked up a small number of times. The V call is TRBV5-4, the J call TRBJ1-1, with a tentative D call TRBD1 (5 bases). V was pared by 4 bases and J by 1 base, with 8 bases between. Per germline, CDR1 SGHNT and CDR2 YYREEE (reference sequence). The CDR3 runs to 13 residues. The CDR3 region is CASSMTANTEAFF. CDR3 in DNA: TGTGCCAGCAGCATGACAGCGAACACTGAAGCTTTCTTT.

The chain is built from TRBV30 and TRBJ2-5; 8 nucleotides line up with TRBD2. J gave up 4 bases and V 3 bases, and 1 base lay outside the gene matches. Per the germline V gene, CDR1 is GTSNPN and CDR2 is SVGIG (reference sequence). The CDR3 loop spans 12 amino acids. The CDR3 nucleotides are TGTGCCTGGAGCGGGGGGGGAGAGACCCAGTACTTC. Translation gives CAWSGGGETQYF. Filled out from reference TRBV30 and TRBJ2-5, the complete variable domain reads SQTIHQWPATLVQPVGSPLSLECTVEGTSNPNLYWYRQAAGRGLQLLFYSVGIGQISSEVPQNLSASRPQDRQFILSSKKLLLSDSGFYLCAWSGGGETQYFGPGTRLLVL.

This clone showed up just a few times. J is TRBJ2-7 and V is TRBV9, with 8 bases fitting TRBD2. The CDR3 contains 16 residues. Germline CDR1 reads SGDLS; CDR2 reads YYNGEE. V lost 3 bases and J lost 2; bases outside the gene matches: 10. In nucleotides, the CDR3 is TGTGCCAGCAGCGGAGAACCGGGAGGGGGTACCTACGAGCAGTACTTC. The encoded protein is CASSGEPGGGTYEQYF.

This clone turned up a few times. This chain connects TRBV11-3 to TRBJ2-6, with 8 bases identical to TRBD1. V shed 4 bases and J 1 base; nucleotides not matched to a gene: 3. Germline loops: CDR1 SGHNT, CDR2 YENEEA. This CDR3 spans 16 amino acids. The CDR3: CASSWNRGSGANVLTF. Written as DNA, the CDR3 is TGTGCCAGCAGCTGGAACAGGGGGTCTGGGGCCAACGTCCTGACTTTC. Combining the CDR3 with reference TRBV11-3 and TRBJ2-6 gives the whole variable domain EAGVVQSPRYKIIEKKQPVAFWCNPISGHNTLYWYLQNLGQGPELLIRYENEEAVDDSQLPKDRFSAERLKGVDSTLKIQPAELGDSAVYLCASSWNRGSGANVLTFGAGSRLTVL.

This clone was observed a few times. V and J are TRBV14 and TRBJ1-4, with no clear D. The CDR3 covers 15 residues. Germline loops: CDR1 SGHDN, CDR2 FVKESK. V was shortened by 1 base and J by 4 bases, with 10 bases between the two germline ends. CDR3 in amino acids: CASSQVGRLNEKLFF. The CDR3, as DNA: TGTGCCAGCAGCCAAGTGGGCAGGCTTAATGAAAAACTGTTTTTT.

This clone appeared a few times. The gene calls are TRBV7-9 and TRBJ2-5; D might be TRBD1 (6 bases). Trimming shortened V by 5 bases and J by 5 bases, and 15 bases separated the two germline ends. CDR1 is SEHNR, CDR2 FQNEAQ, per germline (reference sequence). This CDR3 has 14 residues. The DNA for the CDR3 is TGTGCCAGCAGCCGGTACAGGGATTCGGAGACCCAGTACTTC. Protein sequence: CASSRYRDSETQYF.

Only a few counts were recorded for this clone. The rearrangement links TRBV6-5 to TRBJ2-1; tentative D call: TRBD2 (5 bases). Per germline, CDR1 MNHEY and CDR2 SVGAGI. V was cut by 10 bases and J by 6 bases, with 16 bases left in between. CDR3 length equals 13 residues. The chain's CDR3 is CATGMLGINEQFF. The CDR3 DNA reads as TGTGCCACCGGGATGCTGGGAATCAATGAGCAGTTCTTC.

This clone has a handful of counts. V gene TRBV15 combines with J gene TRBJ1-4; D uncertain. Germline CDR1 is LNHNV and CDR2 is YYDKDF (reference sequence). CDR3 length: 12 residues. The V gene lost 3 bases and the J gene lost 5 bases, with 4 bases spanning the gap. CDR3 residues: CATSRRNEKLFF. The CDR3 DNA sequence: TGTGCCACCAGCAGGAGAAATGAAAAACTGTTTTTT.

The chain carries TRBV4-3 and TRBJ1-2; D not resolved. V lost 3 bases, J lost 1 base, and 9 bases lay in between. The CDR3 is 14 amino acids. CDR1 is LGHNA and CDR2 is YSLEER in the germline V gene. Here the CDR3 DNA reads TGCGCCAGCAGCCATGCCGATTTTAACTATGGCTACACCTTC. Translating gives CASSHADFNYGYTF.

The chain combines TRBV19 with TRBJ2-2; maybe TRBD2 (5 bases). Deletions cut 5 bases from V and 3 bases from J, with 7 bases between. CDR3 size: 13 residues. Germline CDR1 and CDR2: LNHDA and SQIVND (reference sequence). CDR3 nucleotide sequence: TGTGCCAGTAGTGCGGGCTACACCGGGGAGCTGTTTTTT. It specifies CASSAGYTGELFF.

Only a few counts were recorded for this clone. The chain is built from TRBV28 and TRBJ2-7, with 7 nucleotides matching TRBD1. This CDR3 is 15 amino acids long. J gave up 0 bases and V 5 bases, and 7 bases lay outside the gene matches. CDR1 and CDR2 (germline): MDHEN, SYDVKM. The CDR3: CASSPQTGYSYEQYF. CDR3 sequence (DNA): TGTGCCAGCAGTCCTCAGACAGGGTACTCCTACGAGCAGTACTTC. Variable domain in full (rest from reference TRBV28 and TRBJ2-7): DVKVTQSSRYLVKRTGEKVFLECVQDMDHENMFWYRQDPGLGLRLIYFSYDVKMKEKGDIPEGYSVSREKKERFSLILESASTNQTSMYLCASSPQTGYSYEQYFGPGTRLTVT.

V gene TRBV7-2 combines with J gene TRBJ1-2; 9 positions agree with TRBD1. This CDR3 is 16 amino acids long. V was clipped by 3 bases and J by 4 bases; unmatched bases: 9. From germline, CDR1 is SGHTA and CDR2 FQGNSA. CDR3 region: CASSFPGQGLPYGYTF. In DNA, the CDR3 is TGTGCCAGCAGCTTCCCGGGACAGGGCCTCCCCTATGGCTACACCTTC.

This clone came up a few times. This chain joins TRBV13 and TRBJ2-3; 9 bases are shared with TRBD2. The CDR3 sequence is 17 residues long. V was pared by 6 bases and J by 2 bases, with 12 bases of the junction left unmatched. CDR1 is PRHDT and CDR2 is FYEKMQ in the germline V gene (reference sequence). The CDR3 coding sequence is TGTGCCAGCAGGACAAAAGGCGTAGCGGGGGTCACAGATACGCAGTATTTT. This gives the protein CASRTKGVAGVTDTQYF.

This clone appeared a few times. The V call is TRBV15, the J call TRBJ1-5; D gene unclear. The V end was cut by 0 bases, the J end by 2 bases, with 8 bases between. Germline assignment: CDR1 LNHNV and CDR2 YYDKDF (reference sequence). The CDR3 has 15 residues. The CDR3: CATSRDFTGNQPQHF. CDR3 nucleotide sequence: TGTGCCACCAGCAGAGATTTTACGGGCAATCAGCCCCAGCATTTT.

This clone was seen a few times. The J gene is TRBJ2-7, the V gene TRBV27; the D gene is possibly TRBD1 (6 bases). The CDR3 sequence is 14 residues long. Between the trimmed V and J ends, which lost 3 bases and 2 bases, there was a span of 11 bases. From germline, CDR1 is MNHEY and CDR2 SMNVEV (reference sequence). The CDR3 spells CASSFMQGPYEQYF. The CDR3, as DNA: TGTGCCAGCAGTTTCATGCAGGGGCCCTACGAGCAGTACTTC.

Only a few counts were recorded for this clone. The chain carries TRBV10-3 and TRBJ2-2, with D perhaps TRBD2 (5 bases). Germline V gene sequence: CDR1 ENHRY, CDR2 SYGVKD. V was cut by 4 bases and J by 5 bases, with 14 bases left in between. The CDR3 extends over 15 amino acids. CDR3 sequence: CAISGSLAGTGELFF. The CDR3 DNA follows: TGTGCCATCAGTGGGTCCCTGGCGGGTACCGGGGAGCTGTTTTTT.

Notes on this clone: This specimen includes other DNA sequences encoding the same CDR3. The chain employs TRBV5-1 and TRBJ1-2; D gene uncertain. Germline V gene sequence: CDR1 SGHRS, CDR2 YFSETQ. The germline V and J ends were trimmed by 0 bases and 0 bases, with 6 bases remaining between them. This CDR3 is 14 amino acids long. As DNA, the CDR3 is TGCGCCAGCAGCTTGGACAGTCCTAACTATGGCTACACCTTC. Translated, it gives CASSLDSPNYGYTF.

The chain joins TRBV15 to TRBJ1-5; no reliable D call. The CDR3 runs to 15 residues. CDR1 and CDR2 from the germline V gene are LNHNV and YYDKDF (reference sequence). The ends were cut back, 1 base at V and 3 bases at J, with 10 bases in the middle. Here the CDR3 reads CATSRADGVNQPQHF. Written as DNA, the CDR3 is TGTGCCACCAGCAGAGCGGATGGCGTCAATCAGCCCCAGCATTTT.

This clone was counted a few times. The V and J genes are TRBV11-3 and TRBJ2-6; D is undetermined. From germline, CDR1 is SGHNT and CDR2 YENEEA. Trimming shortened V by 2 bases and J by 1 base, and 3 bases separated the two germline ends. This CDR3 has 14 residues. The CDR3 spells CASSLWSGANVLTF. In DNA, the CDR3 is TGTGCCAGCAGCTTATGGTCTGGGGCCAACGTCCTGACTTTC.

This clone was detected a few times. V usage is TRBV5-1 and J usage is TRBJ2-3; perhaps TRBD2 as D (5 bases). Deletions cut 0 bases from V and 2 bases from J, with 16 bases between. Germline V CDR1 and CDR2: SGHRS, YFSETQ. The CDR3 sequence is 17 residues long. For the CDR3, the DNA is TGCGCCAGCAGCTTGGCTGGGCTAGCTGACTACACAGATACGCAGTATTTT. Protein: CASSLAGLADYTDTQYF.

This clone has more than one count but fewer than ten. The gene calls are TRBV28 and TRBJ1-6; TRBD1 agrees at 8 bases. The germline gives CDR1 MDHEN, CDR2 SYDVKM. The CDR3 is 18 residues long. Trimming removed 8 bases from V and 3 bases from J; junction bases left unmatched: 15. CDR3 sequence: CASRYPGTGWGYNSPLHF. The CDR3 DNA follows: TGTGCCAGCCGATACCCCGGGACAGGATGGGGCTATAATTCACCCCTCCACTTT. The entire variable domain, with the rest obtained from reference TRBV28 and TRBJ1-6, is as follows: DVKVTQSSRYLVKRTGEKVFLECVQDMDHENMFWYRQDPGLGLRLIYFSYDVKMKEKGDIPEGYSVSREKKERFSLILESASTNQTSMYLCASRYPGTGWGYNSPLHFGNGTRLTVT.

This clone was seen a handful of times. The gene calls are TRBV5-4 and TRBJ2-5; perhaps TRBD1 as D (6 bases). CDR1 and CDR2 (germline): SGHNT, YYREEE (reference sequence). The length of the CDR3 is 14 residues. V was pared by 4 bases and J by 5 bases, with 15 bases between. The CDR3 reads CASSLTGNRETQYF. The CDR3 DNA reads as TGTGCCAGCAGCCTCACAGGGAATCGGGAGACCCAGTACTTC. The variable domain in full, completed from reference TRBV5-4 and TRBJ2-5, reads ETGVTQSPTHLIKTRGQQVTLRCSSQSGHNTVSWYQQALGQGPQFIFQYYREEENGRGNFPPRFSGLQFPNYSSELNVNALELDDSALYLCASSLTGNRETQYFGPGTRLLVL.

The chain carries TRBV30 and TRBJ2-5; weak D call: TRBD1 (5 bases). Germline lookup yields CDR1 GTSNPN and CDR2 SVGIG (reference sequence). The CDR3 consists of 12 residues. Trimming shortened V by 4 bases and J by 5 bases, and 11 bases separated the two germline ends. CDR3 residues: CAWTAGSETQYF. CDR3 sequence (DNA): TGTGCCTGGACGGCAGGGTCGGAGACCCAGTACTTC. Looking up the rest from reference TRBV30 and TRBJ2-5 gives the full variable domain: SQTIHQWPATLVQPVGSPLSLECTVEGTSNPNLYWYRQAAGRGLQLLFYSVGIGQISSEVPQNLSASRPQDRQFILSSKKLLLSDSGFYLCAWTAGSETQYFGPGTRLLVL.

The table lists this clone with a few counts. The chain joins TRBV28 to TRBJ2-2, with D hard to call. Germline V gene data show CDR1 as MDHEN and CDR2 as SYDVKM. V was pared by 7 bases and J by 6 bases, with 9 bases between. There are 12 residues in the CDR3. CDR3 sequence reads: CASNWGAGELFF. CDR3 in DNA: TGTGCCAGCAACTGGGGTGCCGGGGAGCTGTTTTTT.